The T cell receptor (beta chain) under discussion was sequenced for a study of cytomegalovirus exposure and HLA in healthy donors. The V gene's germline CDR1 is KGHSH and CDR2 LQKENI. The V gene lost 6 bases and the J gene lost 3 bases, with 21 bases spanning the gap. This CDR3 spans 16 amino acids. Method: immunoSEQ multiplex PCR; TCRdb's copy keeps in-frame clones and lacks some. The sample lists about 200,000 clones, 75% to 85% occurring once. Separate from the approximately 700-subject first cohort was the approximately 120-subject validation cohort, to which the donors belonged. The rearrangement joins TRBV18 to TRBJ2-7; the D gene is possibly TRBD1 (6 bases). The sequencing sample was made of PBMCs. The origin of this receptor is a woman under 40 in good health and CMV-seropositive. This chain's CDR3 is CASSLAYGLGGYEQYF. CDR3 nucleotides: TGTGCCAGCTCCTTGGCGTACGGCCTAGGGGGCTACGAGCAGTACTTC.